The 19 T cell receptor beta chains in this list originate from one sample, sequenced in a study of beta chain features in type 1 diabetes. The entirety of the isolated RNA underwent reverse transcription, so expressed TCRB transcripts were sequenced. Method: immunoSEQ multiplex PCR; TCRdb's copy keeps in-frame clones and lacks some. The sample includes 200,000 to 250,000 clones, approximately 10% of them seen just once. Specimen: central memory CD4+ T cells from blood. The receptors come from a man aged 18 to 29 in good health.

This clone was counted only a few times. The chain has TRBV2 and TRBJ2-5; 9 bases match TRBD1. The CDR3 is 16 amino acids. Losses at the gene ends were 6 bases for V and 5 bases for J; bases not matched to a gene: 13. The germline V gene has CDR1 SNHLY and CDR2 FYNNEI. Here the CDR3 reads CASRTQTGGIQETQYF. CDR3 nucleotides: TGTGCCAGCAGGACCCAGACAGGGGGAATTCAGGAGACCCAGTACTTC.

This chain joins TRBV7-2 and TRBJ2-1; D unclear. The CDR3 runs to 12 residues. Germline CDR1 is SGHTA and CDR2 is FQGNSA. V was pared by 1 base and J by 6 bases, with 4 bases between. CDR3 amino acids: CASSLGRNEQFF. The CDR3 DNA reads TGTGCCAGCAGCTTAGGCCGCAATGAGCAGTTCTTC.

This clone was seen repeatedly, ten times or more. Additional DNA sequences in this sample encode the identical CDR3. This rearrangement joins TRBV14 to TRBJ2-1; D is ambiguous. V lost 1 base and J 6 bases, leaving 7 bases between the germline ends. This CDR3 has 13 amino acids. Germline V gene sequence: CDR1 SGHDN, CDR2 FVKESK. CDR3 DNA: TGTGCCAGCAGCCAAGTGGGCGGCAATGAGCAGTTCTTC. Residues: CASSQVGGNEQFF.

V is TRBV14 and J is TRBJ1-4; D gene uncertain. The germline V gene encodes CDR1 SGHDN and CDR2 FVKESK. This CDR3 region has 15 residues. Trimming took 4 bases from V and 6 from J, leaving 15 bases between them. Written as DNA, the CDR3 is TGTGCCAGCAGCCCTTCCCTTGAAGCAGATGAAAAACTGTTTTTT. Its protein is CASSPSLEADEKLFF.

There are many counts of this clone. The gene calls are TRBV18 and TRBJ2-5; 7 positions match TRBD2. The V segment lost 3 bases and the J segment 5 bases; nucleotides outside the gene matches: 6. The CDR3 runs 14 residues. Germline CDR1 and CDR2: KGHSH and LQKENI. CDR3 sequence reads: CASSPWTRTETQYF. The CDR3 coding sequence is TGTGCCAGCTCACCCTGGACTAGAACGGAGACCCAGTACTTC. Looking up the rest from reference TRBV18 and TRBJ2-5 gives the full variable domain: NAGVMQNPRHLVRRRGQEARLRCSPMKGHSHVYWYRQLPEEGLKFMVYLQKENIIDESGMPKERFSAEFPKEGPSILRIQQVVRGDSAAYFCASSPWTRTETQYFGPGTRLLVL.

The chain joins TRBV10-3 to TRBJ2-3; TRBD2 might be the D (6 bases). The V gene lost 10 bases and the J gene lost 1 base, with 15 bases spanning the gap. This CDR3 comprises 14 residues. The germline V gene encodes CDR1 ENHRY and CDR2 SYGVKD. In nucleotides, the CDR3 is TGTGCCACGACCACGGGACTCGGCACAGATACGCAGTATTTT. Its protein product is CATTTGLGTDTQYF.

The chain links TRBV29-1 to TRBJ1-1; D is possibly TRBD1 (6 bases). V was trimmed by 7 bases and J by 5 bases, leaving 20 bases between them. The CDR3 is 14 residues long. Germline CDR1 SQVTM, CDR2 ANQGSEA. DNA for the CDR3: TGCAGCGCCCCGACGGACATAGGGGGGACTGAAGCTTTCTTT. Translated, it gives CSAPTDIGGTEAFF.

The J gene is TRBJ2-3, the V gene TRBV18, with TRBD1 identical over 7 bases. There are 16 residues in the CDR3. The germline gives CDR1 KGHSH, CDR2 LQKENI. J was trimmed by 0 bases and V by 1 base; bases with no gene match: 4. This CDR3 is CASSPRDSQSTDTQYF. The CDR3 region has the DNA TGTGCCAGCTCACCACGGGACAGTCAAAGCACAGATACGCAGTATTTT.

This clone was seen many times. V usage is TRBV29-1 and J usage is TRBJ2-7; D is unresolved. Germline V lookup: CDR1 SQVTM, CDR2 ANQGSEA. The CDR3 runs to 12 residues. The V gene lost 7 bases and the J gene lost 0 bases, with 10 bases spanning the gap. DNA of the CDR3: TGCAGCGCCGGTGGGGACTCCTACGAGCAGTACTTC. It is translated as CSAGGDSYEQYF.

This clone was counted a few times. The rearrangement links TRBV5-6 to TRBJ2-2, with D perhaps matching TRBD1 (6 bases). Germline CDR1 and CDR2: SGHDT and YYEEEE. V was shortened by 1 base and J by 5 bases, with 9 bases between the two germline ends. The CDR3 is 14 residues long. The CDR3 sequence is CASSLLQGTGELFF. The CDR3 DNA is TGTGCCAGCAGCTTGCTCCAGGGGACCGGGGAGCTGTTTTTT. The variable domain in full, with the rest retrieved from reference TRBV5-6 and TRBJ2-2, is DAGVTQSPTHLIKTRGQQVTLRCSPKSGHDTVSWYQQALGQGPQFIFQYYEEEERQRGNFPDRFSGHQFPNYSSELNVNALLLGDSALYLCASSLLQGTGELFFGEGSRLTVL.

This clone turned up a few times. The chain employs TRBV29-1 and TRBJ2-1; D not certain. CDR3 size: 10 residues. V was shortened by 6 bases and J by 4 bases, with 4 bases between the two germline ends. From germline, CDR1 is SQVTM and CDR2 ANQGSEA. The CDR3 region has the DNA TGCAGCGTAATTTACAATGAGCAGTTCTTC. This sequence encodes CSVIYNEQFF.

This chain joins TRBV5-1 and TRBJ2-3; 8 positions match TRBD1. The ends lost 2 bases at V and 2 bases at J; junction bases unmatched: 4. The CDR3 totals 15 residues. Per germline, CDR1 SGHRS and CDR2 YFSETQ. The chain's CDR3 is CASSFQGANTDTQYF. The DNA for the CDR3 is TGCGCCAGCAGCTTCCAGGGGGCGAACACAGATACGCAGTATTTT.

This clone was found many times. The V and J genes are TRBV5-1 and TRBJ2-3; 11 bases are shared with TRBD2. With V trimmed by 3 bases and J by 4 bases, 7 bases remained unmatched. The germline V gene has CDR1 SGHRS and CDR2 YFSETQ. The CDR3 extends over 16 amino acids. The DNA for the CDR3 is TGCGCCAGCAGCTACGGACTAGCGGGTCTTGCAGATACGCAGTATTTT. Translation gives CASSYGLAGLADTQYF.

The chain is built from TRBV30 and TRBJ1-2; perhaps TRBD1 as D (5 bases). The CDR3 spans 11 residues. Germline assignment: CDR1 GTSNPN and CDR2 SVGIG (reference sequence). Trimming removed 5 bases from V and 10 bases from J, with 14 bases in between. CDR3 protein: CAWGTAPPYTF. The CDR3 bases are TGTGCCTGGGGGACGGCACCCCCCTACACCTTC. The entire variable domain, with the rest obtained from reference TRBV30 and TRBJ1-2, is as follows: SQTIHQWPATLVQPVGSPLSLECTVEGTSNPNLYWYRQAAGRGLQLLFYSVGIGQISSEVPQNLSASRPQDRQFILSSKKLLLSDSGFYLCAWGTAPPYTFGSGTRLTVV.

The chain couples TRBV6-5 to TRBJ1-2; no clear D gene. Germline V gene lookup returns CDR1 MNHEY and CDR2 SVGAGI. The CDR3 has 10 amino acids. Trimming removed 3 bases at V and 8 bases at J, with 4 bases between. This CDR3 is CASSYGGYTF. The CDR3 DNA follows: TGTGCCAGCAGTTATGGAGGCTACACCTTC.

This clone occurred many times. Other DNA sequences within the sample encode an identical CDR3. This chain joins TRBV14 and TRBJ1-2, with D uncertain. The CDR3 has 13 residues. The germline CDR1 and CDR2 sequences are SGHDN and FVKESK. The V and J ends lost 1 base and 2 bases respectively, with 5 bases between them. CDR3 DNA: TGTGCCAGCAGCCAAGGAGCCAACTATGGCTACACCTTC. The encoded protein is CASSQGANYGYTF.

This clone was counted ten times or more. The chain carries TRBV5-6 and TRBJ2-2; perhaps D is TRBD1 or TRBD2 (5 bases each). The V and J ends lost 0 bases and 6 bases respectively, with 15 bases between them. Germline V CDR1 and CDR2: SGHDT, YYEEEE. The CDR3 has 16 residues. The CDR3 region is CASSLGPRDGSGELFF. The DNA for the CDR3 is TGTGCCAGCAGCTTGGGCCCCCGGGACGGCTCCGGGGAGCTGTTTTTT.

This chain joins TRBV5-6 and TRBJ1-3; no clear D. The CDR3 covers 14 residues. V lost 1 base, J lost 0 bases, and 5 bases lay in between. CDR1 is SGHDT, CDR2 YYEEEE, per germline. CDR3 nucleotides: TGTGCCAGCAGCTTGCCTAACTCTGGAAACACCATATATTTT. Translated: CASSLPNSGNTIYF.

The chain couples TRBV2 to TRBJ2-5; TRBD2 matches 7 bases. The germline gives CDR1 SNHLY, CDR2 FYNNEI. Trimming removed 8 bases from V and 5 bases from J; junction bases left unmatched: 8. The CDR3 extends over 13 amino acids. DNA for the CDR3: TGTGCCAGCGAGGAAGCGGGGCGGGAGACCCAGTACTTC. It is translated as CASEEAGRETQYF.